The clone carrying this TCR beta chain was seen repeatedly, ten times or more. The sample originates from a study of Graves' ophthalmopathy and Graves' hyperthyroidism. Investigators amplified TCR beta CDR3 regions from RNA transcripts. RT-PCR was first run with HTBI primers, then multiplex PCR in a second round. Each CDR3 protein gets one entry after TCRdb re-called the multiplex PCR reads with MiXCR. Counted here are approximately 460,000 distinct CDR3 sequences, about an eighth occurring once; the ten biggest clones make up roughly 10%. This CDR3 contains 10 residues. With 8 bases removed from V and 8 bases from J, the gap between germline ends came to 4 bases. Germline V gene sequence: CDR1 SNHLY, CDR2 FYNNEI. PBMCs were density-gradient isolated from approximately 9.8 ml fresh blood.

This TCR was recovered from a woman aged 25 to 45 with Graves' ophthalmopathy. This chain uses TRBV2 with TRBJ1-6; D gene ambiguous. The sample was blood. CDR3 nucleotides: TGTGCCAGCGGGGATTCACCCCTCCACTTT. Translating gives CASGDSPLHF.